Presented here are 27 T cell receptor beta chains from one specimen sequenced in a study of OX40 agonist ivuxolimab in advanced cancers. The data were produced by immunoSEQ multiplex PCR, yet TCRdb's version contains in-frame clones alone and is incomplete. The data contain tens of thousands of clones, 84% of them singletons. The sample was CD4+ or CD8+ T cells sorted from blood, taken in a trial of the OX40 agonist ivuxolimab. The source of these receptors is an adult with an advanced solid tumor such as melanoma, head and neck, liver or kidney cancer.

The chain combines TRBV11-2 with TRBJ2-7, with 9 nucleotides matching TRBD1. Germline loops: CDR1 SGHAT, CDR2 FQNNGV. The CDR3 is 13 amino acids. The V segment lost 3 bases and the J segment 6 bases; nucleotides outside the gene matches: 3. The CDR3 DNA reads TGTGCCAGCAGCTTCCGGGACAGGGTCGAGCAGTACTTC. Its translation: CASSFRDRVEQYF.

The chain is built from TRBV11-3 and TRBJ2-7; TRBD2 agrees at 9 bases. The V gene end was trimmed by 2 bases and the J gene end by 0 bases; junction bases not matched to a gene: 5. The CDR3 length is 16 residues. CDR1 is SGHNT, CDR2 YENEEA, per germline. CDR3 coding DNA: TGTGCCAGCAGCTTACACAGTAGCGGGGGCTCCTACGAGCAGTACTTC. Translated: CASSLHSSGGSYEQYF.

V and J are TRBV29-1 and TRBJ1-1, with 9 bases matching TRBD1. The CDR3 extends over 13 amino acids. Germline loops: CDR1 SQVTM, CDR2 ANQGSEA. The J segment lost 4 bases and the V segment lost 3 bases, leaving 3 bases of the junction unmatched. The CDR3 sequence is CSVETGGSTEAFF. DNA for the CDR3: TGCAGCGTTGAGACAGGGGGGAGCACTGAAGCTTTCTTT. Together with reference TRBV29-1 and TRBJ1-1, the CDR3 gives the full variable domain: SAVISQKPSRDICQRGTSLTIQCQVDSQVTMMFWYRQQPGQSLTLIATANQGSEATYESGFVIDKFPISRPNLTFSTLTVSNMSPEDSSIYLCSVETGGSTEAFFGQGTRLTVV.

CDR3 loop: CSAREGQPQHF. CDR3 DNA: TGCAGTGCTAGAGAGGGACAGCCCCAGCATTTT. The gene calls are TRBV20-1 and TRBJ1-5; D call uncertain. Germline assignment: CDR1 DFQATT and CDR2 SNEGSKA (reference sequence). CDR3 length equals 11 residues. V gave up 0 bases and J gave up 7 bases, with 4 bases separating them.

This rearrangement joins TRBV7-9 to TRBJ1-1, with 7 positions matching TRBD1. CDR3 length: 15 amino acids. In germline, CDR1 is SEHNR, CDR2 FQNEAQ (reference sequence). With 2 bases clipped from V and 0 bases from J, the junction kept 3 bases outside the gene matches. CDR3 region: CASSLQGEVNTEAFF. In nucleotides, the CDR3 is TGTGCCAGCAGCTTACAGGGGGAAGTGAACACTGAAGCTTTCTTT.

The genes are TRBV7-3 and TRBJ2-3; 8 bases agree with TRBD1. The V and J ends lost 5 bases and 0 bases, in that order; junction bases with no gene match: 13. The CDR3 contains 18 residues. Germline V gives CDR1 SGHTA, CDR2 FQGTGA. The CDR3 region has the DNA TGTGCCAGCAGCCCCGGACAGGGTTACCAGGCTAGCACAGATACGCAGTATTTT. As protein: CASSPGQGYQASTDTQYF.

The rearrangement links TRBV29-1 to TRBJ1-1, with TRBD1 identical over 12 bases. V lost 3 bases to trimming and J lost 5 bases; unmatched junction nucleotides: 7. This CDR3 comprises 15 residues. From germline, CDR1 is SQVTM and CDR2 ANQGSEA. CDR3 residues: CSVEGTGGSGTEAFF. The CDR3 DNA reads TGCAGCGTTGAGGGGACAGGGGGCAGCGGGACTGAAGCTTTCTTT. Together with reference TRBV29-1 and TRBJ1-1, the CDR3 gives the full variable domain: SAVISQKPSRDICQRGTSLTIQCQVDSQVTMMFWYRQQPGQSLTLIATANQGSEATYESGFVIDKFPISRPNLTFSTLTVSNMSPEDSSIYLCSVEGTGGSGTEAFFGQGTRLTVV.

The rearrangement joins TRBV25-1 to TRBJ1-2, with TRBD1 matching 7 bases. V lost 6 bases, J lost 6 bases, and 7 bases stayed unmatched. The CDR3 contains 13 residues. Germline values: CDR1 MGHDK, CDR2 SYGVNS. CDR3 bases: TGTGCCAGCAGCTCACAGGGGATTAATGGCTACACCTTC. Its translation: CASSSQGINGYTF.

The J gene is TRBJ2-4, the V gene TRBV28, with D maybe TRBD1 (5 bases). Per the germline V gene, CDR1 is MDHEN and CDR2 is SYDVKM. The CDR3 is 15 residues long. V dropped 10 bases and J dropped 4 bases, with 20 bases sitting between them. CDR3 protein: CATFGADQNKNIQYF. CDR3 sequence (DNA): TGTGCCACCTTTGGGGCGGACCAAAATAAAAACATTCAGTACTTC.

The rearrangement links TRBV5-4 to TRBJ2-5; a weak D match, TRBD1 (6 bases). The V end was cut by 4 bases, the J end by 5 bases, with 15 bases between. The CDR3 has 14 amino acids. The germline gives CDR1 SGHNT, CDR2 YYREEE (reference sequence). CDR3: CASSIGQLRETQYF. CDR3 sequence (DNA): TGTGCCAGCAGCATCGGACAGTTGAGGGAGACCCAGTACTTC.

This chain links TRBV14 with TRBJ2-3; D remains unclear. CDR1 and CDR2 (germline): SGHDN, FVKESK. V was cut by 3 bases and J by 3 bases, with 16 bases left in between. The CDR3 sequence is 16 residues long. The CDR3 nucleotides read TGTGCCAGCAGCCAGACCCCCGCGGTGATTACAGATACGCAGTATTTT. As protein: CASSQTPAVITDTQYF.

The CDR3 here is CASSSREGWNEQFF. DNA for the CDR3: TGTGCCAGCAGCTCCAGGGAGGGTTGGAATGAGCAGTTCTTC. V and J are TRBV11-1 and TRBJ2-1; 7 bases line up with TRBD2. Trimming cost V 4 bases and J 7 bases; bases outside gene matches: 7. Germline CDR1 SGHAT, CDR2 FQDESV (reference sequence). The CDR3 totals 14 residues.

The chain recombines TRBV15 with TRBJ1-1, with a possible D match to TRBD1 (5 bases). CDR1 is LNHNV, CDR2 YYDKDF, per germline (reference sequence). This CDR3 contains 13 residues. Trimming took 0 bases from V and 11 from J, leaving 13 bases between them. The CDR3 sequence is CATSRELGGVAFF. Here the CDR3 DNA reads TGTGCCACCAGCAGAGAGCTTGGAGGGGTTGCTTTCTTT.

The chain combines TRBV2 with TRBJ2-7; 11 positions match TRBD1. With V trimmed by 8 bases and J by 9 bases, 6 bases remained unmatched. Germline assignment: CDR1 SNHLY and CDR2 FYNNEI. There are 12 residues in the CDR3. CDR3 region: CASGQGAGVQYF. The CDR3, as DNA: TGTGCCAGCGGACAGGGGGCCGGTGTGCAGTACTTC.

The chain is built from TRBV25-1 and TRBJ2-5; 7 nucleotides line up with TRBD1. CDR1 is MGHDK, CDR2 SYGVNS, per germline. The length of the CDR3 is 13 residues. V trimming: 6 bases; J trimming: 9 bases; junction bases outside the gene matches: 10. The CDR3: CASRIDGQGAQYF. For the CDR3, the DNA is TGTGCCAGCAGGATCGATGGCCAGGGGGCCCAGTACTTC.

V is TRBV29-1 and J is TRBJ1-1; D remains unclear. Germline CDR1 SQVTM, CDR2 ANQGSEA. The CDR3 extends over 15 amino acids. The ends were cut back, 4 bases at V and 0 bases at J, with 15 bases in the middle. The CDR3 protein is CSVGGAVLMNTEAFF. Here the CDR3 DNA reads TGCAGCGTTGGAGGTGCCGTCCTTATGAACACTGAAGCTTTCTTT.

V is TRBV9 and J is TRBJ2-7; no clear D gene. Looked up from germline, CDR1 is SGDLS and CDR2 is YYNGEE. The length of the CDR3 is 15 residues. With 0 bases removed from V and 0 bases from J, the gap between germline ends came to 10 bases. CDR3 loop: CASSVGQDFSYEQYF. In nucleotides, the CDR3 is TGTGCCAGCAGCGTAGGTCAGGATTTCTCCTACGAGCAGTACTTC.

The chain couples TRBV7-9 to TRBJ2-2; no clear D gene. The CDR3 extends over 15 amino acids. Germline lookup yields CDR1 SEHNR and CDR2 FQNEAQ (reference sequence). V shed 2 bases and J shed 0 bases, with 7 bases lying between them. The CDR3 DNA reads as TGTGCCAGCAGCTTACACATTACGAACACCGGGGAGCTGTTTTTT. Translated, it gives CASSLHITNTGELFF.

In its sample, this clone was seen a few times. The chain recombines TRBV5-1 with TRBJ2-1; D possibly corresponds to TRBD1 (6 bases). The CDR3 consists of 14 residues. Germline V lookup: CDR1 SGHRS, CDR2 YFSETQ. Trimming pared 3 bases from V and 7 bases from J, leaving 14 bases between. This chain's CDR3 is CASSWGLKENEQFF. CDR3 bases: TGCGCCAGCAGCTGGGGGCTGAAAGAGAATGAGCAGTTCTTC.

J is TRBJ2-7 and V is TRBV11-2; D is perhaps TRBD1 or TRBD2 (5 bases each). CDR3 length equals 15 residues. Germline CDR1 and CDR2: SGHAT and FQNNGV. Deletions cut 0 bases from V and 2 bases from J, with 11 bases between. CDR3 bases: TGTGCCAGCAGCTTAGATCGGGACGGCGCCTACGAGCAGTACTTC. This sequence encodes CASSLDRDGAYEQYF.

This sequence joins TRBV6-5 and TRBJ2-1; 7 bases line up with TRBD2. Germline V gene sequence: CDR1 MNHEY, CDR2 SVGAGI. Trimming at V came to 5 bases and at J to 7 bases, leaving 11 bases not matched to a gene. CDR3 size: 15 residues. The CDR3 nucleotides read TGTGCCAGCAGTAAGAGGGCTAGCGGATTAAATGAGCAGTTCTTC. This translates into CASSKRASGLNEQFF.

The chain carries TRBV7-2 and TRBJ1-2; a possible D gene is TRBD1 (5 bases). This CDR3 has 15 residues. Germline V CDR1 and CDR2: SGHTA, FQGNSA. Trimming stripped 3 bases from V and 4 bases from J, with 15 bases between. CDR3: CASSLRGESLYGYTF. The CDR3 DNA sequence: TGTGCCAGCAGCTTGAGGGGAGAGAGTCTCTATGGCTACACCTTC.

The chain has TRBV2 and TRBJ2-3; 9 bases fit TRBD2. The CDR3 extends over 15 amino acids. With V trimmed by 2 bases and J by 6 bases, 6 bases remained unmatched. Germline V gene data show CDR1 as SNHLY and CDR2 as FYNNEI. The CDR3 DNA reads as TGTGCCAGCAGTGAAACAGCGGGAGGATCCGATACGCAGTATTTT. This translates into CASSETAGGSDTQYF.

The J gene is TRBJ2-1, the V gene TRBV12-5; D ambiguous. V was pared by 5 bases and J by 13 bases, with 12 bases between. CDR3 size: 11 residues. Germline lookup yields CDR1 LGHNT and CDR2 FRNRAP. This chain's CDR3 is CASGDGREQFF. For the CDR3, the DNA is TGTGCTAGTGGTGACGGTAGGGAACAGTTCTTC.

This clone was seen once. The rearrangement uses TRBV18 and TRBJ1-2; D is perhaps TRBD1 (5 bases). The germline gives CDR1 KGHSH, CDR2 LQKENI. The V end was cut by 2 bases, the J end by 8 bases, with 15 bases between. There are 14 residues in the CDR3. Here the CDR3 DNA reads TGTGCCAGCTCACCATACCAGGGAGAAGGCGGCTACACCTTC. It yields the protein CASSPYQGEGGYTF.

The genes are TRBV19 and TRBJ1-5; weak D call: TRBD1 (5 bases). CDR3 length equals 17 residues. The ends were cut back, 1 base at V and 0 bases at J, with 13 bases in the middle. The germline V gene has CDR1 LNHDA and CDR2 SQIVND (reference sequence). The CDR3 protein is CASSIGQGGVSNQPQHF. The DNA of the CDR3 is TGTGCCAGTAGTATAGGCCAGGGCGGGGTTAGCAATCAGCCCCAGCATTTT. The full variable domain, rest sourced from reference TRBV19 and TRBJ1-5, is DGGITQSPKYLFRKEGQNVTLSCEQNLNHDAMYWYRQDPGQGLRLIYYSQIVNDFQKGDIAEGYSVSREKKESFPLTVTSAQKNPTAFYLCASSIGQGGVSNQPQHFGDGTRLSIL.

The genes are TRBV6-5 and TRBJ1-4, with a weak D call TRBD1 (5 bases). This CDR3 has 14 amino acids. V dropped 6 bases and J dropped 6 bases, with 14 bases sitting between them. Germline V gives CDR1 MNHEY, CDR2 SVGAGI. This CDR3 reads CASRSGATHEKLFF. Written as DNA, the CDR3 is TGTGCCAGCAGGTCCGGGGCCACCCATGAAAAACTGTTTTTT.